One T cell receptor (beta chain) is described in this entry. Its antigen remains unidentified. No much larger clonotype is one base removed from it; base qualities were not supplied. In the prospective study, participants were about 18 to 95 years old, resided in about two dozen geographic areas of the United States, and were enrolled through a virtual design. In the prospective study, cohorts were assigned on the basis of participant-reported clinical history obtained from a screening survey and a study questionnaire. Mobile phlebotomists in the prospective study collected whole blood, serum and a nasopharyngeal or oropharyngeal swab from every participant. Over a roughly 2-month period, participants in the prospective study had the option of providing additional blood draws and questionnaires. Before DNA extraction, blood samples from the prospective study were shipped at room temperature or frozen.

TCRbeta CDR3 regions were amplified from genomic DNA using the immunoSEQ Assay, a bias-controlled multiplex PCR. In the original analysis: The number of nucleated cells in each sample was estimated from the amplification of reference gene primers within the assay. To quantify the absolute abundance of each unique TCRbeta CDR3 rearrangement, sequence reads were collapsed and filtered. For each sample, productive Simpson clonality was calculated by taking the square root of Simpson's diversity index across productive rearrangements. TCRdb re-hosts the immuneACCESS table, in-frame sequences only. Its copies lack some clones; in the studies checked, an unresolved V gene accounts for under half of them, and the cause for the rest is not known. For V, J and clone size, that table is used; D and trimming come from the DNA. Here the sample has 400,000 to 550,000 clones; 87% occur a single time. Of the sample, roughly 1.8% falls within the top ten clones.

This entry belongs to a study of blood T cell repertoires in COVID-19 (dated by TCRdb to 2019 to 2021). Study-level background: Collaborator samples came from the United States, Italy and Spain and covered acute and convalescent phases of COVID-19. The prospective study material was composed of cDNA or gDNA derived from T cells, B-cell-depleted T cells, or PBMCs. Subjects who had been exposed to COVID-19, were actively infected with it, or had recovered from it provided the deeply sampled blood TCRbeta repertoires that made up the dataset. The repertoires were released in a freely available public database intended as a resource for research on the immune response to SARS-CoV-2. The samples were drawn from two sources: the first 160 participants of the ongoing ImmuneRACE study, and 950 to 1,500 subjects contributed by 6 global collaborators. Sample metadata almost always included a de-identified subject ID, COVID-19 status, age in years and sex. Where available, HLA class I and class II types were obtained from metadata supplied by the sample provider rather than from assay-based typing.

The research as a whole found: Clinical and demographic metadata were provided uncurated, with the amount varying by source and participant.

Material: PBMCs or T cells enriched from blood (not recorded which). The TCR comes from a woman aged 18-29 years with acute COVID-19.

The CDR3 here reads CASSSRQRKNEQYF. At the DNA level, the sequence is TGTGCCAGCAGCTCCAGACAGAGAAAGAACGAGCAGTACTTC. The V gene is TRBV7-2 and the J gene is TRBJ2-7; TRBD1 could be the D gene, as 5 bases match. Deletion took 4 bases off V and 5 bases off J, with a span of 15 bases between the germline ends. Including cysteine and phenylalanine, the CDR3 has 14 amino acids. Only the CDR3 part of the read is kept: 42 bases, read in frame from the first base. CDR1 and CDR2, per the germline V gene, are SGHTA and FQGNSA.